Sequencing of this T cell receptor (beta chain) was carried out in a study of metastatic and nonmetastatic thyroid tumors. The overall study: Where malignant and benign thyroid patients were concerned, repertoires were compared across blood and tumor or nodule tissue.

In the source study's methods: Differences in CDR3 between clinicopathological groups were drawn on to build a classifier intended to discriminate distant-metastatic papillary thyroid cancer patients. MiXCR re-clonotyped the PCR reads for TCRdb. The V and J calls here are based on TCRdb, not the publication. The sample contains 50,000 to 70,000 clones, approximately 4.1% of which appear only once. Before thyroid surgery, none of the patients had received any treatment. V lost 6 bases and J lost 0, with 6 bases in between. Germline V gene sequence: CDR1 WNHNN, CDR2 SYGVQD (reference sequence). The CDR3 loop spans 13 amino acids. Study outcomes and limitations: Significantly higher TCR beta diversity was reportedly seen in malignant thyroid tumors than benign nodules, in blood and tumor.

Remarks on this clone: Its antigen is not identified.

The rearrangement joins TRBV10-1 to TRBJ1-3; D is uncertain. The sequence derives from a female donor with papillary thyroid cancer or a benign thyroid nodule (not recorded which). Some clones in this sample may be carry-over from other donors' samples. Source material: blood. CDR3 nucleotides: TGCGCCAGCAGCTCGAGCTCTGGAAACACCATATATTTT. The encoded protein is CASSSSSGNTIYF.